This entry concerns a single T cell receptor beta chain. The antigen remains unidentified. The CDR3 totals 13 residues. Deletions cut 4 bases from V and 2 bases from J, with 8 bases between. These data originate in a study of T cells after yellow fever vaccination. About the research overall: Each low-cell-number fraction was prepared by means of SMART-Seq v4 Ultra Low Input. Study results and caveats: Post-booster repertoires again held most primary-vaccination clones (roughly 95% CD4, about 90% CD8).

MiXCR was run by TCRdb on the 5' RACE reads, yielding one entry per CDR3 protein. The profile covers around 340,000 distinct CDR3 sequences, with 8.7% appearing a single time and roughly 18% taken by the ten largest. The chain has TRBV12-3 or TRBV12-4 and TRBJ1-1, with no clear D. This sequence was found in a man aged 18 to 29 who received the YFV17D yellow fever vaccine. Source: PBMCs, taken on the day of the first yellow fever vaccination. The CDR3: CASSYIINTEAFF. CDR3 DNA sequence: TGTGCCAGCAGTTACATCATTAACACTGAAGCTTTCTTT.